The TCR beta chain under discussion was sequenced for a study of T cells in Graves' hyperthyroidism and ophthalmopathy. Many counts were recorded for this clonotype. Researchers took RNA transcripts and amplified the TCR beta CDR3 regions from them. The TCR CDR3 first-round RT-PCR relied on the HTBI primer set. TCRdb ran MiXCR on the multiplex PCR reads and lists one entry per CDR3 protein. The data hold about 400,000 distinct CDR3 sequences, with about 16% observed a single time. Germline V lookup: CDR1 DFQATT, CDR2 SNEGSKA (reference sequence). Trimming took 2 bases from V and 7 from J; bases not matched to a gene: 11. The CDR3 spans 16 residues.

The sequence came from a woman aged 30 to 39 with Graves' hyperthyroidism. The chain carries TRBV20-1 and TRBJ2-1; 10 bases match TRBD2. Sequenced material: blood. The CDR3 bases are TGCAGTGCTAGAATCCCCAACAGCGGGAGGGCGAATGAGCAGTTCTTC. As protein: CSARIPNSGRANEQFF.